This entry is about one T cell receptor beta chain. Original methodology: By means of reference gene primer amplification, nucleated cell counts were estimated. Clones were read by immunoSEQ multiplex PCR, and TCRdb kept only the in-frame ones, dropping some. V and J calls and clone size are copied from that table; D and trimming were computed from the DNA. The top ten clones hold 5% to 7% of a sample with over 300,000 clones, 80% to 90% of them seen once. CDR1 and CDR2 (germline): MGHDK, SYGVNS. V lost 6 bases to trimming and J lost 6 bases, with 18 bases between them. The CDR3 contains 14 residues. These data originate in a study of blood T cell repertoires in COVID-19. Across the whole study: The United States, Italy and Spain provided the acute and convalescent COVID-19 samples. Sample material is recorded as cDNA or gDNA derived from T cells, B-cell-depleted T cells, or PBMCs.

The genes are TRBV25-1 and TRBJ2-7; maybe TRBD2 (6 bases). Sequencing was performed on peripheral blood. This TCR came from a young man who had recovered from COVID-19. CDR3 nucleotide sequence: TGTGCCAGCAGCCCCGGGACCGTGGGGGGCGAGCAGTACTTC. Translation: CASSPGTVGGEQYF.